The clone carrying this TCR beta chain appeared many times. The antigen is undetermined. TCR libraries were built in bulk with a published protocol and specific TCR primers. TCRdb passed the PCR reads through MiXCR, listing each CDR3 protein once. The profile shows about 320,000 distinct CDR3 sequences, over 20% of them singletons. The CDR3 is made up of 19 amino acids. V was clipped by 0 bases and J by 2 bases; unmatched bases: 10. CDR1 SGHTA and CDR2 FQGNSA come from the germline V gene. The data derive from a study of molecular identifiers for immune sequencing clone quantification. Study results and limitations: Clones above 20 RNA copies held over 98% of effector molecules, under 1% in naive cells.

Naive CD8 T cells, phenotype CD8+CD4-CCR7+CD45RA+, were sorted. This clonotype was obtained from a human donor in good health. Some libraries in this study had Jurkat cell RNA spiked in. The sequencing input was naive CD8+ T cells from blood, with Jurkat cell RNA spiked in. The subset here: FACS-sorted CD8+CD4-CCR7+CD45RA+ naive T cells. J is TRBJ2-1 and V is TRBV7-2; 10 positions match TRBD2. The CDR3: CASSLADIGLAVPYNEQFF. The CDR3 bases are TGTGCCAGCAGCTTAGCGGATATAGGACTAGCGGTCCCCTACAATGAGCAGTTCTTC.